The clone carrying this TCR beta chain has more than one count but fewer than ten. This entry belongs to a study of early T cells in non-severe SARS-CoV-2 infection. Study context: With bulk RNA from unsorted whole blood as input, sequencing yielded unpaired chains.

Individual cDNA molecules each received unique molecular identifiers attached to them. TCRdb called the 5' RACE reads again in MiXCR, with one record for every CDR3 protein. The table shows tens of thousands of distinct CDR3 sequences, with about 10% occurring only once. V lost 9 bases and J lost 8, with 14 bases in between. The germline V gene encodes CDR1 MNHEY and CDR2 SMNVEV (reference sequence). The CDR3 is 12 amino acids. The chain has TRBV27 and TRBJ2-4; perhaps TRBD1 as D (6 bases). Sequenced sample: whole blood. The TCR comes from an adult who was a healthcare worker with PCR-confirmed SARS-CoV-2 infection or an uninfected control (not recorded which). The CDR3 nucleotides read TGTGCCAGAGAACAGGGTACGGACATTCAGTACTTC. Its translation: CAREQGTDIQYF.